What follows are 13 T cell receptor beta chains derived from one specimen sequenced in a study of control samples from healthy donors and cancer patients. Here immunoSEQ multiplex PCR was the method, and the copy in TCRdb shows in-frame clones only, minus some. The sample shows 40,000 to 50,000 clones, around 94% of them seen only once. Material for sequencing was blood. Every receptor here comes from a man between 60 and 70 years old in good health.

This chain uses TRBV28 with TRBJ1-4; the D is unclear. Germline V gene sequence: CDR1 MDHEN, CDR2 SYDVKM. The CDR3 covers 14 residues. Deletions cut 5 bases from V and 2 bases from J, with 9 bases between. This chain's CDR3 is CASSVRDTNEKLFF. The CDR3 bases are TGTGCCAGCAGTGTCCGGGATACTAATGAAAAACTGTTTTTT.

The chain combines TRBV11-1 with TRBJ2-2; maybe TRBD2 (6 bases). From germline, CDR1 is SGHAT and CDR2 FQDESV (reference sequence). Trimming left V 3 bases short and J 4 bases short, with 9 bases between. This CDR3 contains 14 residues. The DNA for the CDR3 is TGTGCCAGCAGCTTTAGCGGTGTCACCGGGGAGCTGTTTTTT. Protein product: CASSFSGVTGELFF.

The chain uses TRBV19 and TRBJ2-7; unclear D gene. V was clipped by 4 bases and J by 3 bases, with 22 bases between them. The CDR3 loop spans 17 amino acids. In germline, CDR1 is LNHDA, CDR2 SQIVND (reference sequence). The chain's CDR3 is CASSKVVWVQKYYEQYF. DNA for the CDR3: TGTGCCAGTAGTAAGGTGGTTTGGGTGCAAAAATACTACGAGCAGTACTTC.

This chain uses TRBV24-1 with TRBJ1-3; D is ambiguous. The germline V gene encodes CDR1 KGHDR and CDR2 SFDVKD. Trimming left V 3 bases short and J 2 bases short, with 1 base between. The CDR3 contains 12 residues. The CDR3 protein is CATSDTGNTIYF. The CDR3 DNA is TGTGCCACCAGTGATACTGGAAACACCATATATTTT.

The rearrangement links TRBV28 to TRBJ2-2; TRBD2 aligns across 9 bases. V was clipped by 4 bases and J by 0 bases; unmatched bases: 9. The germline V gene has CDR1 MDHEN and CDR2 SYDVKM. The length of the CDR3 is 18 residues. CDR3 sequence: CASSSLAGSDANTGELFF. CDR3 DNA sequence: TGTGCCAGCAGTTCTCTAGCGGGGTCAGACGCGAACACCGGGGAGCTGTTTTTT.

This clone was seen just once. This chain joins TRBV2 and TRBJ2-7; D could derive from TRBD1 or TRBD2 (5 bases each). The germline V gene encodes CDR1 SNHLY and CDR2 FYNNEI. CDR3 length equals 15 residues. Between the trimmed V and J ends, which lost 8 bases and 3 bases, there was a span of 20 bases. CDR3 sequence: CASQRGTGRGYEQYF. The CDR3 DNA follows: TGTGCCAGCCAAAGGGGAACGGGAAGGGGCTACGAGCAGTACTTC.

The genes are TRBV6-5 and TRBJ2-3, with TRBD1 as a possible D gene (5 bases). With 8 bases removed from V and 0 bases from J, the gap between germline ends came to 12 bases. Germline V CDR1 and CDR2: MNHEY, SVGAGI. The CDR3 totals 14 residues. The CDR3 DNA sequence: TGTGCCAGCGGCCTTAGGGGTAGCACAGATACGCAGTATTTT. As protein: CASGLRGSTDTQYF.

The V gene is TRBV2, the J gene TRBJ1-5; a possible D gene is TRBD1 (5 bases). V lost 5 bases and J lost 7, with 15 bases in between. Germline values: CDR1 SNHLY, CDR2 FYNNEI. This CDR3 has 14 amino acids. In DNA form, the CDR3 reads TGTGCCAGCAGTCCTCTCTCGACAGTCCAGCCCCAGCATTTT. It translates to CASSPLSTVQPQHF.

The chain combines TRBV10-2 with TRBJ2-7, with a possible D match to TRBD1 (6 bases). The CDR3 spans 13 residues. Germline CDR1 is WSHSY and CDR2 is SAAADI. The V gene lost 8 bases and the J gene lost 3 bases, with 14 bases spanning the gap. The CDR3 loop is CASDPGTLYEQYF. The CDR3 DNA reads as TGCGCCAGCGACCCCGGGACACTCTACGAGCAGTACTTC.

The CDR3 protein is CASSMGTEPTDTQYF. The CDR3 region has the DNA TGTGCCAGTAGTATGGGGACAGAACCCACAGATACGCAGTATTTT. The chain uses TRBV19 and TRBJ2-3, with 7 bases lining up with TRBD1. This CDR3 contains 15 residues. Trimming cost V 3 bases and J 2 bases; bases outside gene matches: 5. Germline lookup yields CDR1 LNHDA and CDR2 SQIVND (reference sequence).

The chain combines TRBV6-1 with TRBJ1-1; D is unresolved. Germline CDR1 and CDR2: MNHNS and SASEGT. Trimming shortened V by 2 bases and J by 11 bases, and 6 bases separated the two germline ends. This CDR3 contains 10 residues. CDR3 sequence (DNA): TGTGCCAGCAGTGAAATACGTGCTTTCTTT. It specifies CASSEIRAFF.

Only one count was recorded for this clone. V gene TRBV18 combines with J gene TRBJ1-2; D remains ambiguous. Germline V gene data show CDR1 as KGHSH and CDR2 as LQKENI. The CDR3 is 16 amino acids. Trimming stripped 1 base from V and 2 bases from J, with 14 bases between. The CDR3 nucleotides are TGTGCCAGCTCACCACTACGTCTCGGAGAAAACTATGGCTACACCTTC. Encoded protein: CASSPLRLGENYGYTF.

J is TRBJ2-5 and V is TRBV6-6; a weak D match, TRBD1 (5 bases). The CDR3 loop spans 14 amino acids. The germline gives CDR1 MNHNY, CDR2 SVGAGI (reference sequence). Trimming took off 3 bases at V and 2 bases at J, with 10 bases between the two ends. DNA for the CDR3: TGTGCCAGCAGTTATATCGACAGTCAAGAGACCCAGTACTTC. Its translation is CASSYIDSQETQYF.